This entry is about one TCR beta chain. Its antigen is currently unknown. V gave up 3 bases and J gave up 8 bases; unmatched junction bases: 9. CDR3 length: 16 amino acids. CDR1 and CDR2 from the germline V gene are SGHRS and YFSETQ. The data stem from a study of blood T cells in healthy people across ages. Study-level results: Higher naive T cell percentage went strongly together with higher TCR beta diversity. Per-million-T-cell TCR beta diversity fell roughly linearly with age. Among long-lived donors, naive CD4+ cells were more numerous and diversity higher than in aged donors. Nothing was known about donor CMV status, and this possibly confounded expanded clonotype changes.

Primed by a sample-barcoded 5' primer and a J-beta primer mix, a second PCR proceeded for about 6 to 11 cycles. TCRdb reprocessed the 5' RACE reads with MiXCR, giving one entry per CDR3 protein. Among about 640,000 distinct CDR3 sequences listed, about 30% were seen once. This sequence was found in a woman aged 80 or older in good health. Specimen: blood. This chain links TRBV5-1 with TRBJ2-3; 13 bases map to TRBD2. The CDR3 loop is CASSSGTSGIWGTQYF. Here the CDR3 DNA reads TGCGCCAGCAGCTCCGGGACTAGCGGGATATGGGGTACGCAGTATTTT.